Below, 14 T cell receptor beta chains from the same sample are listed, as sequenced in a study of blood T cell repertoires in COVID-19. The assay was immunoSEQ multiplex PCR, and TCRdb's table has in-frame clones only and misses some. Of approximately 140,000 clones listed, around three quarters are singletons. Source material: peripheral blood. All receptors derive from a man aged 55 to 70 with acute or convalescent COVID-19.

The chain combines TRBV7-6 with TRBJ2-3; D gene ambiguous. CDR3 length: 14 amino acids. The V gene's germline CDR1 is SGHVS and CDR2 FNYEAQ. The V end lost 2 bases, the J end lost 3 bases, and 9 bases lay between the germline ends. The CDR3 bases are TGTGCCAGCAGCTTAAACCCCCAGACAGATACGCAGTATTTT. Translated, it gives CASSLNPQTDTQYF.

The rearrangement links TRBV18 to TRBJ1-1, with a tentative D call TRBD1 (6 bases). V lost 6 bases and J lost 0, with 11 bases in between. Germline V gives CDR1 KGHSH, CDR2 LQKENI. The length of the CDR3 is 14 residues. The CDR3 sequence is CASSGQIMNTEAFF. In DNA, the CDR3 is TGTGCCAGCTCCGGACAGATCATGAACACTGAAGCTTTCTTT.

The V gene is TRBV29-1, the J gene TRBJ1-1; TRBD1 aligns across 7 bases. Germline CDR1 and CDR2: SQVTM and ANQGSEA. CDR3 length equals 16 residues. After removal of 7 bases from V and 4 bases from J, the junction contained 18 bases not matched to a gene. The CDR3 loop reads CSALSRGGRTGTEAFF. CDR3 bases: TGCAGCGCCCTTTCCCGAGGGGGCAGGACGGGCACTGAAGCTTTCTTT.

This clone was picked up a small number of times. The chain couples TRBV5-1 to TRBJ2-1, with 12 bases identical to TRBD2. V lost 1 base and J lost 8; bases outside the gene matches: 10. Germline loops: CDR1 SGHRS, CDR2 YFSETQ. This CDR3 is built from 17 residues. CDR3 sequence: CASSLMASGRAGHEQFF. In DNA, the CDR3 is TGCGCCAGCAGCTTGATGGCTAGCGGGAGGGCCGGCCATGAGCAGTTCTTC.

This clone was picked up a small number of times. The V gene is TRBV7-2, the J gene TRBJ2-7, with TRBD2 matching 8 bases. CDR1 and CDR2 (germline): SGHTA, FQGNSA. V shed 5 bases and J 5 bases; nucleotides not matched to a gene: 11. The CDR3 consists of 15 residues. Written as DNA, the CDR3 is TGTGCCAGCAGCACCTCTAGCGGGTGGAACAACGAGCAGTACTTC. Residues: CASSTSSGWNNEQYF.

CDR3 DNA sequence: TGCGCCAGCAGCTTAGGCGATACAGGGCAGCCCCAGCATTTT. Protein product: CASSLGDTGQPQHF. The chain uses TRBV5-1 and TRBJ1-5; a weak D match, TRBD1 (6 bases). V was trimmed by 2 bases and J by 7 bases, leaving 13 bases between them. The CDR3 is made up of 14 amino acids. CDR1 and CDR2 from the germline V gene are SGHRS and YFSETQ. Full variable domain (missing parts from reference TRBV5-1 and TRBJ1-5): KAGVTQTPRYLIKTRGQQVTLSCSPISGHRSVSWYQQTPGQGLQFLFEYFSETQRNKGNFPGRFSGRQFSNSRSEMNVSTLELGDSALYLCASSLGDTGQPQHFGDGTRLSIL.

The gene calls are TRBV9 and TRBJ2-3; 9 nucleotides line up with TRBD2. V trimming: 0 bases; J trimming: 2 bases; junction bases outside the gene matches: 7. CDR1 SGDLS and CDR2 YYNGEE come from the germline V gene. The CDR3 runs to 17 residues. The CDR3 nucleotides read TGTGCCAGCAGCGTAGAAGGTAGCGGGAGTGACACAGATACGCAGTATTTT. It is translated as CASSVEGSGSDTDTQYF.

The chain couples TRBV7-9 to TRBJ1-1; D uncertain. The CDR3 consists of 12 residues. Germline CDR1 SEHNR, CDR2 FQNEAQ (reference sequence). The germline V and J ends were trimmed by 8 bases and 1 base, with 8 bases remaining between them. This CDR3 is CASSHSNTEAFF. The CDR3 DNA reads TGTGCCAGCTCACATTCGAACACTGAAGCTTTCTTT.

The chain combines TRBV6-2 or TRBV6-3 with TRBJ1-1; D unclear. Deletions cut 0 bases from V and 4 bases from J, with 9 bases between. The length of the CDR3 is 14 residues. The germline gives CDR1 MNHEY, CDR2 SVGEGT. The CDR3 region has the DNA TGTGCCAGCAGTTACTCACATGGAGGCACTGAAGCTTTCTTT. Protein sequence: CASSYSHGGTEAFF.

The CDR3 sequence is CASSQGQVGELFF. CDR3 DNA sequence: TGTGCCAGCAGCCAGGGACAGGTCGGGGAGCTGTTTTTT. The rearrangement joins TRBV3-1 (or the pseudogene TRBV3-2) to TRBJ2-2, with TRBD1 matching over 8 bases. V was clipped by 3 bases and J by 7 bases; unmatched bases: 1. There are 13 residues in the CDR3. The V gene's germline CDR1 is LGHDT and CDR2 YNNKEL (reference sequence).

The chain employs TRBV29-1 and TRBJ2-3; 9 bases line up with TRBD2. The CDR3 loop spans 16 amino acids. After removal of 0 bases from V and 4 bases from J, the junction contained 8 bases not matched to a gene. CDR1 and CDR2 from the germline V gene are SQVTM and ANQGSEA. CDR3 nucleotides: TGCAGCGTTGAAGATCAGTTAGCGGGAGTCGCAGATACGCAGTATTTT. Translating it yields CSVEDQLAGVADTQYF.

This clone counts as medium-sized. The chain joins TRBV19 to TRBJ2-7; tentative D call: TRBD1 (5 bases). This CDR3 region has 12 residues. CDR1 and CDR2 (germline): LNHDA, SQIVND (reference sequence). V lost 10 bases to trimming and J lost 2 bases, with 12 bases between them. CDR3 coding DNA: TGTGCCACCACGGACAAGACCTACGAGCAGTACTTC. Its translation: CATTDKTYEQYF. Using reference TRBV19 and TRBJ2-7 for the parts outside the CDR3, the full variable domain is DGGITQSPKYLFRKEGQNVTLSCEQNLNHDAMYWYRQDPGQGLRLIYYSQIVNDFQKGDIAEGYSVSREKKESFPLTVTSAQKNPTAFYLCATTDKTYEQYFGPGTRLTVT.

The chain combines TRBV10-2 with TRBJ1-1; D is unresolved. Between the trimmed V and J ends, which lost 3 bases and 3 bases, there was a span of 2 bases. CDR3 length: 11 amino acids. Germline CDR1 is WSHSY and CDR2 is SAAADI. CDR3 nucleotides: TGCGCCAGCAGTGACTACACTGAAGCTTTCTTT. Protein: CASSDYTEAFF.

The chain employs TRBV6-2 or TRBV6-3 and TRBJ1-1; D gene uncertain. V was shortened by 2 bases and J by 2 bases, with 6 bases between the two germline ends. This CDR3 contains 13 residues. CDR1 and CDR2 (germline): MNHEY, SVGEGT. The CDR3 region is CASSYRFNTEAFF. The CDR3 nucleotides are TGTGCCAGCAGTTACCGGTTTAACACTGAAGCTTTCTTT.